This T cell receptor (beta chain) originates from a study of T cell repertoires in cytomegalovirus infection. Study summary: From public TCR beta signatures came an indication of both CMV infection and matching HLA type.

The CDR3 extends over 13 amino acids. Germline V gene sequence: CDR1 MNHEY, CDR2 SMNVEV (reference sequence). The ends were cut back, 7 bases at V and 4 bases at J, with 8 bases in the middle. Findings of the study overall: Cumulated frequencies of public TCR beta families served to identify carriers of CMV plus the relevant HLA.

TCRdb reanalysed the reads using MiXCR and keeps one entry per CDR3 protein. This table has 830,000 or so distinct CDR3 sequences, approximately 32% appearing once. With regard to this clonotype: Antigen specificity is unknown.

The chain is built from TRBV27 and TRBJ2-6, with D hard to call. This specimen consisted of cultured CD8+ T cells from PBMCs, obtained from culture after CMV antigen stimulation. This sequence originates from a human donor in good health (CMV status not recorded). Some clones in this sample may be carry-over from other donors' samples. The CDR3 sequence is CASTPTGANVLTF. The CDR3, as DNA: TGTGCCAGCACCCCAACAGGGGCCAACGTCCTGACTTTC.